The 8 T cell receptor beta chains in this list originate from one sample, sequenced in a study of tumor-infiltrating lymphocytes in primary liver carcinoma. Each 20-30 mg portion of unsorted bulk tissue served as the source for co-extraction of RNA and DNA. TCR beta cDNA was reverse-transcribed from about 550 ng of total RNA. The reaction used a constant-region primer and ProtoScript II reverse transcriptase. Slightly modified ARM-PCR with three nested multiplex PCR rounds yielded TCR beta libraries. The study ran its first two PCR rounds for roughly 9 cycles each, using TRBV1-TRBV30 forward primers and a C-beta reverse primer. TCRdb independently ran MiXCR on the multiplex PCR reads; one entry per CDR3 protein. The sample includes about 30,000 distinct CDR3 sequences, roughly two thirds of them seen just once. The sequenced sample was liver tumor tissue from sampling region 3. Subset defined: tumor region T3, left-lateral pole. These receptors all come from a woman in her 30s with primary liver carcinoma and hepatitis B virus infection.

This chain connects TRBV28 to TRBJ1-4, with a tentative D call TRBD1 (5 bases). V lost 8 bases and J 6 bases, leaving 16 bases between the germline ends. Looked up from germline, CDR1 is MDHEN and CDR2 is SYDVKM. This CDR3 has 14 amino acids. This chain's CDR3 is CASCYQGGYEKLFF. CDR3 sequence (DNA): TGTGCCAGCTGTTATCAGGGCGGGTATGAAAAACTGTTTTTT. The full variable domain, completed using reference TRBV28 and TRBJ1-4, is DVKVTQSSRYLVKRTGEKVFLECVQDMDHENMFWYRQDPGLGLRLIYFSYDVKMKEKGDIPEGYSVSREKKERFSLILESASTNQTSMYLCASCYQGGYEKLFFGSGTQLSVL.

The sample holds many counts of this clonotype. With a much larger clone just one base away, this may be a read error. The CDR3 ends on some other residue instead of the conserved phenylalanine or tryptophan, so this is likely a read error. This sequence joins TRBV6-6 and TRBJ1-5, with TRBD1 matching 7 bases. The germline gives CDR1 MNHNY, CDR2 SVGAGI (reference sequence). This CDR3 is 14 amino acids long. The V and J ends lost 5 bases and 7 bases, in that order; junction bases with no gene match: 8. The CDR3: CASSTTGVGQPQHL. The CDR3 nucleotides are TGTGCCAGCAGTACAACAGGGGTCGGCCAGCCCCAGCATCTT.

As to this clonotype: No conserved phenylalanine or tryptophan ends this CDR3, so it is likely a read error. The chain employs TRBV2 and TRBJ2-7; D remains ambiguous. In germline, CDR1 is SNHLY, CDR2 FYNNEI. The CDR3 sequence is 15 residues long. CDR3 nucleotides: TGTGCTAGCAGCGATCTGCGGCCAGGAACCTACGAGCAGTACTAC. It is translated as CASSDLRPGTYEQYY.

Of note for this clonotype: One junction end does not reproduce the germline sequence, and a read error may be involved. The genes are TRBV4-3 and TRBJ2-3, with D hard to call. This CDR3 contains 13 residues. Germline CDR1 is LGHNA and CDR2 is YSLEER. The CDR3 here is CTSSQVRTDTQYF. The CDR3 coding sequence is TGCACCAGTAGCCAAGTGCGCACAGATACGCAGTATTTT.

As concerns this clonotype: A much more abundant neighbour one base away suggests this may be a read error. J is TRBJ2-7 and V is TRBV7-8, with 7 bases identical to TRBD1. Germline values: CDR1 SGHVS, CDR2 FQNEAQ. CDR3 length: 14 amino acids. The CDR3 DNA reads TGTGGCAGCTCAACTTTGACAGGGTACTACGAGCAGTACTTC. Translating gives CGSSTLTGYYEQYF.

As to this clonotype: The junction does not match germline at one end; this may be a read error. The rearrangement links TRBV11-3 to TRBJ2-7; perhaps TRBD2 as D (6 bases). There are 15 residues in the CDR3. The germline gives CDR1 SGHNT, CDR2 YENEEA. The CDR3 nucleotides read TGTGTCAGCAGCCCCGGGAGAGGTGGCAACTACGAGCAGTACTTC. Its translation: CVSSPGRGGNYEQYF.

This clonotype was seen many times. A clone one base away is much larger, so this may be a read error. This chain joins TRBV29-1 and TRBJ2-2; D may match TRBD1 or TRBD2 (5 bases each). Germline V gene lookup returns CDR1 SQVTM and CDR2 ANQGSEA. The CDR3 is made up of 13 amino acids. Trimming took 8 bases from V and 7 from J, leaving 17 bases between them. CDR3 coding DNA: TGCAGCATCACGGGGCACTCGGGCGGGGAGCTGTTTTTT. It specifies CSITGHSGGELFF.

Details on this clonotype: It may be a read error: a sequence one base away is much more abundant. The J gene is TRBJ2-7, the V gene TRBV7-9; D may be TRBD1 or TRBD2 (5 bases each). The CDR3 has 14 residues. The germline CDR1 and CDR2 sequences are SEHNR and FQNEAQ (reference sequence). Trimming took off 8 bases at V and 4 bases at J, with 18 bases between the two ends. The CDR3 coding sequence is TGTGCCAGCTGCTCTACCGGGGCAGGTTACGAGCAGTACTTC. It is translated as CASCSTGAGYEQYF.